These 19 T cell receptor beta chains share one sample of origin, sequenced in a study of T cells in Graves' hyperthyroidism and ophthalmopathy. Using RNA transcripts as the source, TCR beta CDR3 regions were amplified. Initially, a first-round RT-PCR of the TCR CDR3 employed the HTBI primer set. TCRdb reprocessed the multiplex PCR reads with MiXCR, giving one entry per CDR3 protein. The table includes hundreds of thousands of distinct CDR3 sequences, roughly 45% detected once. The specimen sequenced was peripheral blood or thyroid tissue (not recorded which). All receptors derive from an adult man with Graves' disease, either hyperthyroidism or ophthalmopathy (not recorded which).

CDR3 coding DNA: TGTGCCAGCAGCTTTCAGGGACAGGGACACTATGGCTACACCTTC. This sequence encodes CASSFQGQGHYGYTF. The chain carries TRBV7-2 and TRBJ1-2; 9 bases are a match to TRBD1. The ends lost 3 bases at V and 3 bases at J; junction bases unmatched: 5. CDR3 size: 15 residues. Germline V gives CDR1 SGHTA, CDR2 FQGNSA.

The genes are TRBV25-1 and TRBJ1-6, with 8 nucleotides matching TRBD1. After removal of 6 bases from V and 9 bases from J, the junction contained 13 bases not matched to a gene. Germline values: CDR1 MGHDK, CDR2 SYGVNS. This CDR3 spans 16 amino acids. The CDR3 region has the DNA TGTGCCAGCAGCGGTCACTCGACAGGGGTGGGTTCACCCCTCCACTTT. It yields the protein CASSGHSTGVGSPLHF.

This clonotype appeared a few times. The chain joins TRBV6-6 to TRBJ1-2; 7 bases line up with TRBD1. This CDR3 spans 15 amino acids. The V and J ends lost 2 bases and 2 bases, in that order; junction bases with no gene match: 5. The germline V gene has CDR1 MNHNY and CDR2 SVGAGI (reference sequence). As DNA, the CDR3 is TGTGCCAGCAGTTACGGGACAGCCTCGAACTATGGCTACACCTTC. It codes for CASSYGTASNYGYTF.

The chain carries TRBV5-1 and TRBJ1-1; D remains ambiguous. The germline V gene encodes CDR1 SGHRS and CDR2 YFSETQ. Between the trimmed V and J ends, which lost 10 bases and 0 bases, there was a span of 16 bases. CDR3 length: 14 residues. The DNA for the CDR3 is TGCGCCTGGGGAGGTCCAGAGATGAACACTGAAGCTTTCTTT. Protein product: CAWGGPEMNTEAFF.

V gene TRBV29-1 combines with J gene TRBJ2-7; 11 bases match TRBD2. V dropped 8 bases and J dropped 2; count of bases not matched to a gene: 5. The CDR3 contains 13 residues. Germline CDR1 reads SQVTM; CDR2 reads ANQGSEA. The CDR3 region is CSPLAGGAYEQYF. The CDR3 DNA is TGCAGCCCGTTAGCGGGAGGGGCCTACGAGCAGTACTTC.

For this clonotype: A junction end diverges from the germline sequence, so it may reflect a read error. V is TRBV2 and J is TRBJ1-4; 7 bases are a match to TRBD1. The CDR3 spans 15 residues. CDR1 and CDR2 (germline): SNHLY, FYNNEI. The CDR3 coding sequence is TGTGCCACCAGTGAGACAGGGATAACTAATGAAAAACTGTTTTTT. Translation gives CATSETGITNEKLFF.

This clonotype has a count of ten or more. CDR3 loop: CASTPNGYGYTF. In DNA form, the CDR3 reads TGTGCCAGCACCCCTAATGGCTATGGCTACACCTTC. This chain uses TRBV12-3 or TRBV12-4 with TRBJ1-2, with unresolved D. The CDR3 contains 12 residues. Trimming removed 7 bases at V and 4 bases at J, with 10 bases between.

V usage is TRBV7-6 and J usage is TRBJ2-2; 11 bases agree with TRBD1. V lost 2 bases to trimming and J lost 6 bases; unmatched junction nucleotides: 8. The CDR3 consists of 17 residues. Germline values: CDR1 SGHVS, CDR2 FNYEAQ. This chain's CDR3 is CASSLTSGQGDPGELFF. In DNA form, the CDR3 reads TGTGCCAGCAGCTTAACTTCGGGACAGGGGGATCCCGGGGAGCTGTTTTTT.

This clonotype was counted at least ten times. This chain joins TRBV7-2 and TRBJ1-1, with D possibly matching TRBD1 (5 bases). V was trimmed by 5 bases and J by 1 base, leaving 11 bases between them. Looked up from germline, CDR1 is SGHTA and CDR2 is FQGNSA. The CDR3 totals 14 residues. This CDR3 is CASSLRDGNTEAFF. In nucleotides, the CDR3 is TGTGCCAGCAGCCTCAGGGACGGGAACACTGAAGCTTTCTTT.

This clonotype occurred many times. This chain joins TRBV7-9 and TRBJ1-2, with D possibly matching TRBD1 (5 bases). CDR1 SEHNR and CDR2 FQNEAQ come from the germline V gene (reference sequence). The V end lost 1 base, the J end lost 4 bases, and 10 bases lay between the germline ends. The CDR3 spans 14 residues. The CDR3 protein is CASSLDQGSYGYTF. CDR3 coding DNA: TGTGCCAGCAGCTTAGACCAGGGTTCCTATGGCTACACCTTC.

This clonotype showed up just a few times. The chain couples TRBV6-6 to TRBJ1-5, with a possible D match to TRBD1 (6 bases). This CDR3 has 14 residues. CDR1 is MNHNY and CDR2 is SVGAGI in the germline V gene (reference sequence). V was clipped by 7 bases and J by 7 bases, with 17 bases between them. This chain's CDR3 is CASTRGGGGQPQHF. CDR3 in DNA: TGTGCCAGCACCCGCGGGGGGGGCGGCCAGCCCCAGCATTTT.

This sequence joins TRBV15 and TRBJ2-7; either TRBD1 or TRBD2 may fit D (5 bases each). The CDR3 has 13 residues. CDR1 is LNHNV and CDR2 is YYDKDF in the germline V gene (reference sequence). Trimming shortened V by 5 bases and J by 3 bases, and 11 bases separated the two germline ends. CDR3 region: CATSGGRIYEQYF. The CDR3 nucleotides read TGTGCCACCAGCGGGGGACGGATCTACGAGCAGTACTTC. Variable domain in full (rest from reference TRBV15 and TRBJ2-7): DAMVIQNPRYQVTQFGKPVTLSCSQTLNHNVMYWYQQKSSQAPKLLFHYYDKDFNNEADTPDNFQSRRPNTSFCFLDIRSPGLGDTAMYLCATSGGRIYEQYFGPGTRLTVT.

The chain couples TRBV2 to TRBJ1-5; 9 bases line up with TRBD1. The CDR3 length is 16 residues. Trimming cost V 7 bases and J 0 bases; bases outside gene matches: 7. Germline CDR1 SNHLY, CDR2 FYNNEI. CDR3 DNA: TGTGCCAGCAAAAGGGACAGGGACTATAGCAATCAGCCCCAGCATTTT. Translating it yields CASKRDRDYSNQPQHF.

This clonotype has just a few counts. The V call is TRBV5-6, the J call TRBJ1-1; no clear D gene. The CDR3 runs 12 residues. V dropped 7 bases and J dropped 4 bases, with 11 bases sitting between them. CDR1 is SGHDT and CDR2 is YYEEEE in the germline V gene. The CDR3 loop is CASVSWGTEAFF. CDR3 in DNA: TGTGCCAGCGTCTCGTGGGGCACTGAAGCTTTCTTT.

The V call is TRBV19, the J call TRBJ2-2, with D hard to call. The germline V gene encodes CDR1 LNHDA and CDR2 SQIVND (reference sequence). The CDR3 runs 15 residues. Trimming removed 9 bases at V and 0 bases at J, with 14 bases between. This CDR3 is CASSYFNANTGELFF. CDR3 bases: TGTGCCAGCAGTTACTTCAACGCGAACACCGGGGAGCTGTTTTTT.

This clonotype has just a few counts. The chain uses TRBV6-9 and TRBJ2-5; D gene uncertain. The germline V and J ends were trimmed by 6 bases and 1 base, with 9 bases remaining between them. This CDR3 has 13 residues. From germline, CDR1 is MNHGY and CDR2 SVAAGI. The CDR3 sequence is CASSLFGQETQYF. Written as DNA, the CDR3 is TGTGCCAGCAGCTTATTCGGCCAAGAGACCCAGTACTTC.

This chain joins TRBV9 and TRBJ1-5, with 8 positions matching TRBD1. This CDR3 spans 15 amino acids. Germline values: CDR1 SGDLS, CDR2 YYNGEE. After removal of 0 bases from V and 3 bases from J, the junction contained 2 bases not matched to a gene. CDR3 region: CASSVGDRHNQPQHF. The CDR3 DNA reads as TGTGCCAGCAGCGTAGGGGACAGGCACAATCAGCCCCAGCATTTT.

The chain couples TRBV25-1 to TRBJ1-6, with D unresolved. Per germline, CDR1 MGHDK and CDR2 SYGVNS. The CDR3 has 13 amino acids. The germline V and J ends were trimmed by 5 bases and 7 bases, with 9 bases remaining between them. Here the CDR3 DNA reads TGTGCCAGCAGTCCACCGGAGAATTCACCCCTCCACTTT. Its translation is CASSPPENSPLHF.

This rearrangement joins TRBV2 to TRBJ1-2; TRBD1 is a possible D gene (5 bases). V lost 2 bases and J 8 bases, leaving 12 bases between the germline ends. CDR1 is SNHLY, CDR2 FYNNEI, per germline. The CDR3 extends over 13 amino acids. CDR3 sequence reads: CASSEKGAGGYTF. The DNA of the CDR3 is TGTGCCAGCAGTGAAAAAGGGGCGGGGGGCTACACCTTC.